These 24 T cell receptor beta chains were all obtained from the same sample, sequenced in a study of brain T cells in children with intractable seizures. Sequencing used immunoSEQ multiplex PCR; TCRdb keeps in-frame clones, though not all of them. The table includes 50,000 to 80,000 clones, about 96% detected once. Sequencing used peripheral blood, obtained at surgery. The receptors here all came from a boy younger than two with focal cortical dysplasia and intractable seizures.

This chain uses TRBV11-3 with TRBJ1-4; 9 bases match TRBD1. The V and J ends lost 6 bases and 3 bases, in that order; junction bases with no gene match: 8. The CDR3 spans 16 residues. Per germline, CDR1 SGHNT and CDR2 YENEEA. CDR3 sequence: CASRPGQGWANEKLFF. CDR3 nucleotides: TGTGCCAGCAGACCCGGACAGGGGTGGGCTAATGAAAAACTGTTTTTT.

The chain has TRBV5-1 and TRBJ2-5; D remains unclear. The CDR3 contains 13 residues. Germline CDR1 SGHRS, CDR2 YFSETQ. V lost 0 bases and J lost 2, with 5 bases in between. DNA for the CDR3: TGCGCCAGCAGCTTGGAAGGGCAAGAGACCCAGTACTTC. It yields the protein CASSLEGQETQYF.

The gene calls are TRBV28 and TRBJ1-2, with a possible D match to TRBD1 (5 bases). V lost 8 bases, J lost 4 bases, and 11 bases lay in between. This CDR3 has 12 residues. Germline CDR1 and CDR2: MDHEN and SYDVKM. The DNA of the CDR3 is TGTGCCAGCGAAGGGGAGTCCTATGGCTACACCTTC. This codes for CASEGESYGYTF.

The chain is built from TRBV9 and TRBJ2-1, with 11 bases aligning to TRBD2. This CDR3 spans 15 amino acids. The V gene end was trimmed by 0 bases and the J gene end by 6 bases; junction bases not matched to a gene: 2. CDR1 is SGDLS, CDR2 YYNGEE, per germline. The CDR3 loop reads CASSVGSGRVNEQFF. CDR3 DNA sequence: TGTGCCAGCAGCGTAGGTAGCGGGAGGGTCAATGAGCAGTTCTTC.

This chain joins TRBV6-1 and TRBJ1-3; D not certain. The CDR3 extends over 16 amino acids. V lost 2 bases and J lost 2, with 13 bases in between. Germline-derived CDR1 and CDR2 are MNHNS and SASEGT. CDR3 coding DNA: TGTGCCAGCAGTGAACTGGCAGGCCTTACTGGAAACACCATATATTTT. Amino acids: CASSELAGLTGNTIYF.

The V gene is TRBV12-3 or TRBV12-4, the J gene TRBJ2-1; 7 bases map to TRBD1. V was pared by 8 bases and J by 1 base, with 2 bases of the junction left unmatched. The CDR3 runs to 13 residues. This CDR3 reads CASSGQSYNEQFF. In DNA, the CDR3 is TGTGCCAGCTCGGGACAGTCCTACAATGAGCAGTTCTTC.

This clone has a single count. The genes are TRBV6-5 and TRBJ2-1; 10 positions agree with TRBD1. This CDR3 comprises 14 residues. Germline loops: CDR1 MNHEY, CDR2 SVGAGI. The trim removed 5 bases at V and 10 bases at J, leaving 8 bases unmatched. CDR3 coding DNA: TGTGCCAGCAGTAGTGGACAGGGGGTATTGGAGCAGTTCTTC. Translated: CASSSGQGVLEQFF.

This rearrangement joins TRBV7-2 to TRBJ2-7; 12 bases fit TRBD2. The CDR3 has 13 amino acids. V dropped 4 bases and J dropped 12; count of bases not matched to a gene: 7. Germline-derived CDR1 and CDR2 are SGHTA and FQGNSA. The CDR3 bases are TGTGCCAGCAGCTGGGCTAGCGGGGGGGTTGGGTACTTC. It yields the protein CASSWASGGVGYF.

V and J are TRBV28 and TRBJ2-7; 9 bases agree with TRBD2. This CDR3 has 15 residues. Germline loops: CDR1 MDHEN, CDR2 SYDVKM. V lost 6 bases to trimming and J lost 5 bases; unmatched junction nucleotides: 11. CDR3 nucleotides: TGTGCCAGCAGATCCCCCGGGACTAGCAACCACGAGCAGTACTTC. Translation gives CASRSPGTSNHEQYF. The whole variable domain, remainder taken from reference TRBV28 and TRBJ2-7, is DVKVTQSSRYLVKRTGEKVFLECVQDMDHENMFWYRQDPGLGLRLIYFSYDVKMKEKGDIPEGYSVSREKKERFSLILESASTNQTSMYLCASRSPGTSNHEQYFGPGTRLTVT.

V is TRBV6-6 and J is TRBJ1-3; TRBD1 might be the D (5 bases). Trimming shortened V by 1 base and J by 7 bases, and 14 bases separated the two germline ends. Germline lookup yields CDR1 MNHNY and CDR2 SVGAGI (reference sequence). The CDR3 covers 15 residues. CDR3 sequence: CASSYFWGEDNTIYF. CDR3 coding DNA: TGTGCCAGCAGTTACTTTTGGGGGGAGGATAACACCATATATTTT.

In its sample, this clone was seen once. The J gene is TRBJ2-5, the V gene TRBV12-3 or TRBV12-4; D not certain. The V end was cut by 3 bases, the J end by 1 base, with 0 bases between. The CDR3 spans 11 residues. The CDR3 DNA reads TGTGCCAGCAGTTTCCAAGAGACCCAGTACTTC. Protein product: CASSFQETQYF.

V usage is TRBV6-5 and J usage is TRBJ2-3; perhaps D is TRBD1 or TRBD2 (5 bases each). The CDR3 is made up of 14 amino acids. Germline V gene data show CDR1 as MNHEY and CDR2 as SVGAGI. V gave up 6 bases and J gave up 2 bases, with 12 bases separating them. CDR3 amino acids: CASRQTGTTDTQYF. The CDR3, as DNA: TGTGCCAGCAGACAGACCGGGACCACAGATACGCAGTATTTT.

This rearrangement joins TRBV28 to TRBJ2-3; 7 positions match TRBD2. This CDR3 spans 14 amino acids. Trimming cost V 4 bases and J 3 bases; bases outside gene matches: 4. Germline loops: CDR1 MDHEN, CDR2 SYDVKM. The CDR3 loop is CASSSASGTDTQYF. CDR3 in DNA: TGTGCCAGCAGTTCGGCTAGCGGAACAGATACGCAGTATTTT. The full variable domain, in which reference TRBV28 and TRBJ2-3 provide the parts outside the CDR3, is DVKVTQSSRYLVKRTGEKVFLECVQDMDHENMFWYRQDPGLGLRLIYFSYDVKMKEKGDIPEGYSVSREKKERFSLILESASTNQTSMYLCASSSASGTDTQYFGPGTRLTVL.

The chain combines TRBV10-3 with TRBJ2-7; TRBD1 aligns across 10 bases. The CDR3 sequence is 15 residues long. Per the germline V gene, CDR1 is ENHRY and CDR2 is SYGVKD. The V and J ends lost 3 bases and 2 bases, in that order; junction bases with no gene match: 4. CDR3: CAISDIGQGAYEQYF. The CDR3, as DNA: TGTGCCATCAGTGATATCGGACAGGGGGCCTACGAGCAGTACTTC.

V is TRBV5-1 and J is TRBJ2-3, with D possibly TRBD1 on 5 matching bases. Germline-derived CDR1 and CDR2 are SGHRS and YFSETQ. V was trimmed by 2 bases and J by 0 bases, leaving 7 bases between them. This CDR3 has 14 amino acids. The CDR3 DNA is TGCGCCAGCAGCTTAAGACAGAGCACAGATACGCAGTATTTT. Its protein product is CASSLRQSTDTQYF.

This chain connects TRBV5-6 to TRBJ1-1; no clear D. The V end lost 3 bases, the J end lost 0 bases, and 9 bases lay between the germline ends. The CDR3 loop spans 14 amino acids. Germline V gives CDR1 SGHDT, CDR2 YYEEEE. In DNA form, the CDR3 reads TGTGCCAGCAGCTCGGATGCGATGAACACTGAAGCTTTCTTT. It translates to CASSSDAMNTEAFF.

This chain joins TRBV7-3 and TRBJ2-2, with TRBD2 identical over 11 bases. J was trimmed by 5 bases and V by 5 bases; bases with no gene match: 7. CDR3 length: 16 residues. Germline V gene lookup returns CDR1 SGHTA and CDR2 FQGTGA. The CDR3 DNA sequence: TGTGCCAGCAGCGCGCCTAGCGGGAGGTATACCGGGGAGCTGTTTTTT. Translated: CASSAPSGRYTGELFF.

V and J are TRBV2 and TRBJ2-1, with 9 bases matching TRBD2. Germline CDR1 reads SNHLY; CDR2 reads FYNNEI. Trimming removed 9 bases from V and 1 base from J; junction bases left unmatched: 19. CDR3 length equals 19 residues. Here the CDR3 reads CASPSGAGGHHGSYNEQFF. The CDR3 region has the DNA TGTGCCAGTCCCTCGGGGGCGGGGGGGCATCACGGTTCCTACAATGAGCAGTTCTTC.

The V and J genes are TRBV12-3 or TRBV12-4 and TRBJ2-7; D is ambiguous. Trimming took 6 bases from V and 3 from J, leaving 6 bases between them. The CDR3 totals 11 residues. The CDR3 sequence: CASRYNYEQYF. The CDR3 nucleotides are TGTGCCAGCAGGTACAACTACGAGCAGTACTTC.

The chain is built from TRBV5-1 and TRBJ2-5; 9 positions agree with TRBD1. CDR1 and CDR2 (germline): SGHRS, YFSETQ. J lost 2 bases, V lost 2 bases, and 1 base had no gene match. The CDR3 contains 14 residues. This CDR3 reads CASSLGTGQETQYF. DNA for the CDR3: TGCGCCAGCAGCTTAGGGACAGGGCAAGAGACCCAGTACTTC.

This chain uses TRBV5-5 with TRBJ2-1; D call uncertain. Trimming took off 1 base at V and 5 bases at J, with 7 bases between the two ends. The CDR3 has 13 amino acids. Germline CDR1 reads SGHKS; CDR2 reads YYEKEE (reference sequence). The CDR3 is CASSLFEDNEQFF. The CDR3 nucleotides are TGTGCCAGCAGCTTGTTCGAGGACAATGAGCAGTTCTTC. Using reference TRBV5-5 and TRBJ2-1 for the parts outside the CDR3, the full variable domain is DAGVTQSPTHLIKTRGQQVTLRCSPISGHKSVSWYQQVLGQGPQFIFQYYEKEERGRGNFPDRFSARQFPNYSSELNVNALLLGDSALYLCASSLFEDNEQFFGPGTRLTVL.

The chain has TRBV27 and TRBJ1-5; weak D call: TRBD1 (5 bases). Trimming shortened V by 3 bases and J by 2 bases, and 8 bases separated the two germline ends. The CDR3 loop spans 14 amino acids. Germline V gives CDR1 MNHEY, CDR2 SMNVEV (reference sequence). For the CDR3, the DNA is TGTGCCAGCAGTTTCGGCAGGGGCAATCAGCCCCAGCATTTT. Translated, it gives CASSFGRGNQPQHF.

The CDR3 nucleotides read TGCGCCAGCAGCCAAAACAAAGGACTAGCGGCCTACGAGCAGTACTTC. This encodes CASSQNKGLAAYEQYF. The V call is TRBV4-1, the J call TRBJ2-7, with TRBD2 identical over 10 bases. Losses at the gene ends were 2 bases for V and 2 bases for J; bases not matched to a gene: 6. The CDR3 loop spans 16 amino acids. Per the germline V gene, CDR1 is MGHRA and CDR2 is YSYEKL.

The rearrangement links TRBV7-3 to TRBJ2-3, with a tentative D call TRBD2 (6 bases). CDR1 and CDR2 (germline): SGHTA, FQGTGA. Trimming stripped 6 bases from V and 2 bases from J, with 24 bases between. The CDR3 is 18 residues long. In DNA form, the CDR3 reads TGTGCCAGCAGTTTTTCACTTCCGGGTAGCGGACTCACAGATACGCAGTATTTT. Its translation is CASSFSLPGSGLTDTQYF. The whole variable domain, remainder taken from reference TRBV7-3 and TRBJ2-3, is GAGVSQTPSNKVTEKGKYVELRCDPISGHTALYWYRQSLGQGPEFLIYFQGTGAADDSGLPNDRFFAVRPEGSVSTLKIQRTERGDSAVYLCASSFSLPGSGLTDTQYFGPGTRLTVL.